The 5 T cell receptor beta chains presented below share a single source sample, sequenced in a study of tumor-infiltrating lymphocytes in primary liver carcinoma. Alongside blood RNA obtained from unsorted whole blood, germline DNA was also extracted. The template, roughly 510 ng total RNA, yielded TCR beta cDNA made with a constant-region primer. The TCR beta library was amplified through three nested multiplex PCR rounds in a modified ARM-PCR procedure. PCR rounds one and two used TRBV1-TRBV30 forward primers with a C-beta reverse primer for around 9 cycles each. TCRdb re-called the multiplex PCR reads with MiXCR, one entry per CDR3 protein. There are about 200,000 distinct CDR3 sequences in the sample; about two thirds occur only once, and around 7.1% lies in the top ten. Input material: peripheral blood. The source of these receptors is a woman aged 55-69 years with primary liver carcinoma and hepatitis B virus infection.

This clonotype was found many times. The V and J genes are TRBV5-5 and TRBJ2-5; 11 nucleotides line up with TRBD2. J was trimmed by 3 bases and V by 4 bases; bases with no gene match: 8. Germline V CDR1 and CDR2: SGHKS, YYEKEE (reference sequence). CDR3 length equals 16 residues. The CDR3 sequence: CASSPETSGDEETQYF. The DNA of the CDR3 is TGTGCCAGCAGCCCAGAGACTAGCGGGGATGAAGAGACCCAGTACTTC.

Concerning this clonotype itself: Given the absence of the conserved phenylalanine or tryptophan at the CDR3 end, a read error is likely. This rearrangement joins TRBV11-2 to TRBJ1-5; 11 bases fit TRBD1. The CDR3 contains 18 residues. CDR1 SGHAT and CDR2 FQNNGV come from the germline V gene. Trimming removed 9 bases from V and 1 base from J; junction bases left unmatched: 14. CDR3 amino acids: CARSQGTGGLHSNQPQHS. The CDR3 DNA sequence: TGTGCCAGGAGCCAGGGGACAGGGGGGCTCCACAGCAATCAGCCCCAGCATTCT.

This chain uses TRBV11-3 with TRBJ2-5; 11 bases align to TRBD1. The V segment lost 5 bases and the J segment 5 bases; nucleotides outside the gene matches: 7. The germline V gene encodes CDR1 SGHNT and CDR2 YENEEA. The CDR3 contains 15 residues. The CDR3 DNA reads as TGTGCCAGCAGCCCTCGGACAGGGGGCATGGAGACCCAGTACTTC. This encodes CASSPRTGGMETQYF.

Turning to this clonotype: This clone may be a read error of a much larger clone one base away. The chain carries TRBV29-1 and TRBJ2-7; D call uncertain. V dropped 8 bases and J dropped 3 bases, with 17 bases sitting between them. This CDR3 is 13 amino acids long. Germline V gene sequence: CDR1 SQVTM, CDR2 ANQGSEA. In nucleotides, the CDR3 is TGCAGCATCGCCGGACCTCCCTACTACGAGCAGTACTTC. The encoded protein is CSIAGPPYYEQYF.

The V and J genes are TRBV28 and TRBJ2-1; no clear D gene. V was shortened by 5 bases and J by 2 bases, with 19 bases between the two germline ends. Germline V gene lookup returns CDR1 MDHEN and CDR2 SYDVKM. There are 17 residues in the CDR3. The CDR3 protein is CASSPTLGGRAYNEQFF. The CDR3, as DNA: TGTGCCAGCAGTCCAACCCTCGGCGGTAGAGCCTACAATGAGCAGTTCTTC.